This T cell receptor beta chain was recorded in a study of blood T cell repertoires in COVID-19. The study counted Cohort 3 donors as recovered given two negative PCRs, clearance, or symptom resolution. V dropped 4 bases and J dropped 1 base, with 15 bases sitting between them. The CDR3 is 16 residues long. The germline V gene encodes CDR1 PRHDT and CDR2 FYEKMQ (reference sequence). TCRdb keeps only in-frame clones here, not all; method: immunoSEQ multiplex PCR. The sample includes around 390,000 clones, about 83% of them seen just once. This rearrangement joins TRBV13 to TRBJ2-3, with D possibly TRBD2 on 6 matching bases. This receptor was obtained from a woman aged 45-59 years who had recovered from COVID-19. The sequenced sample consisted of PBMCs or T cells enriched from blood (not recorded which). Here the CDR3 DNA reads TGTGCCAGCAGCTCACCTACCTGGGGGGGCACAGATACGCAGTATTTT. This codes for CASSSPTWGGTDTQYF.